The entry below gives a single TCR beta chain sequence along with its context. The antigen is not known. Profiling relied on immunoSEQ multiplex PCR, and the TCRdb table lists in-frame clones only, not all of them. The table includes about 14,000 clones, around 81% detected once. The data were obtained in a study of vaccination effects on CD4 cells after COVID-19. Background on the study: Post-vaccine specimens arrived a median 72 days past the second dose. General observations from the study: Vaccine- and infection-induced clones showed marked clonal contraction late following vaccination.

Under the ViraFEST assay, PBMC were stimulated with viral peptide pools so that antigen-specific CD4+ T cells expanded. Sequencing was performed afterwards. Scientists isolated CD4+ T cells after a roughly 9-day culture period ended. A PCR test confirmed that the person had SARS-CoV-2 infection between March and December 2020. The vaccine given was either BNT162b2 or mRNA-1273, in two doses. The starting material was CD4+ T cells from PBMCs cultured with SARS-CoV-2 spike peptides, obtained after COVID-19 vaccination. This TCR derives from a human donor who had a prior SARS-CoV-2 infection.

The CDR3 loop is CASSTSRQGWEQYF. The CDR3 DNA reads TGTGCCAGCAGTACTTCCCGACAGGGTTGGGAGCAGTACTTC. The V gene is TRBV2, the J gene TRBJ2-7; 7 bases are shared with TRBD1. Germline V gives CDR1 SNHLY, CDR2 FYNNEI. This CDR3 region has 14 residues. The junction had 11 bases not matched to a gene; V was cut back by 5 bases and J by 7 bases.